These T cell receptor beta chains were read from a single sample in a study of response to subunit inactivated influenza vaccine. MiXCR was run by TCRdb on the RT-PCR reads, yielding one entry per CDR3 protein. The table has about 700,000 distinct CDR3 sequences, 14% seen once. The specimen was PBMCs from blood, collected 14 days before vaccination. Receptors were obtained from a man in his forties or fifties who received an inactivated influenza vaccine. CDR3s include the opening cysteine and the closing phenylalanine or tryptophan. D genes are given only for firm matches. Expanded clones are given a class, and other clones once, few, many or no size at all.

D gene: -; J gene: TRBJ2-1; clone size: many; V gene: TRBV7-2; CDR3 DNA: TGTGCCAGCAGCTATCCCCTCTTGCGGCACAATGAGCAGTTCTTC; CDR3 protein: CASSYPLLRHNEQFF
D gene: -; J gene: TRBJ2-1; clone size: -; V gene: TRBV11-1; CDR3 DNA: TGTGCCAGCAGCTTAAGGGGCGTCCAGCTTGGTGAGCAGTTCTTC; CDR3 protein: CASSLRGVQLGEQFF
D gene: TRBD2; J gene: TRBJ2-5; clone size: -; V gene: TRBV20-1; CDR3 DNA: TGCAGTGCTGGACTGACTAGCGGGGGAGAGACCCAGTACTTC; CDR3 protein: CSAGLTSGGETQYF
D gene: -; J gene: TRBJ1-1; clone size: many; V gene: TRBV10-3; CDR3 DNA: TGTGCCACCGGGACGGATCCCATGAACACTGAAGCTTTCTTT; CDR3 protein: CATGTDPMNTEAFF
D gene: TRBD1; J gene: TRBJ2-3; clone size: -; V gene: TRBV29-1; CDR3 DNA: TGCAGCGTTTCCGGGACAGGGCTGACAGATACGCAGTATTTT; CDR3 protein: CSVSGTGLTDTQYF
D gene: TRBD2; J gene: TRBJ2-1; clone size: -; V gene: TRBV5-1; CDR3 DNA: TGCGCCAGCAGCTTAATAGCGGGACCCTCCCATGAGCAGTTCTTC; CDR3 protein: CASSLIAGPSHEQFF
D gene: -; J gene: TRBJ1-6; clone size: -; V gene: TRBV20-1; CDR3 DNA: TGCAGTGCTAAGGGCTGGAGGGATTCACCCCTCCACTTT; CDR3 protein: CSAKGWRDSPLHF
D gene: -; J gene: TRBJ1-5; clone size: -; V gene: TRBV20-1; CDR3 DNA: TGCAGTGCTATGGGGTCTGGCAATCAGCCCCAGCATTTT; CDR3 protein: CSAMGSGNQPQHF
D gene: TRBD2; J gene: TRBJ2-7; clone size: few; V gene: TRBV5-1; CDR3 DNA: TGCGCCAGCAGCGAAATTAGCGGGGCCTCCTACGAGCAGTACTTC; CDR3 protein: CASSEISGASYEQYF
D gene: -; J gene: TRBJ2-5; clone size: few; V gene: TRBV28; CDR3 DNA: TGTGCCAGCACCAAAATCTCCGGTCGGGACAACCAAGAGACCCAGTACTTC; CDR3 protein: CASTKISGRDNQETQYF
D gene: TRBD2; J gene: TRBJ2-1; clone size: -; V gene: TRBV11-1; CDR3 DNA: TGTGCCAGCAGTTTAAGACTAGCGGTTCCCTACAATGAGCAGTTCTTC; CDR3 protein: CASSLRLAVPYNEQFF
D gene: TRBD2; J gene: TRBJ2-3; clone size: -; V gene: TRBV6-1; CDR3 DNA: TGTGCCAGCCGCCTCCCACGGCAGCGGGGGAGCACAGATACGCAGTATTTT; CDR3 protein: CASRLPRQRGSTDTQYF